Following are 29 T cell receptor beta chains from one sample sequenced in a study of beta chain features in type 1 diabetes. Every isolated RNA sample was fully reverse transcribed, so sequencing captured expressed TCRB transcripts. This table comes from immunoSEQ multiplex PCR, and its TCRdb copy is limited to in-frame clones, with some not included. The sample has roughly 610,000 clones; 15% to 18% are singletons. Material: naive CD4+ T cells from blood. The receptor source for this set is a man between 18 and 35 years old in good health.

The genes are TRBV18 and TRBJ1-2; TRBD1 is a possible D gene (5 bases). The germline V gene has CDR1 KGHSH and CDR2 LQKENI. V gave up 6 bases and J gave up 7 bases, with 12 bases separating them. CDR3 length: 12 residues. CDR3 sequence: CASSPGTPGYTF. The CDR3 DNA follows: TGTGCCAGCTCCCCGGGGACGCCTGGCTACACCTTC.

The V gene is TRBV2, the J gene TRBJ1-5; D is undetermined. With 3 bases removed from V and 0 bases from J, the gap between germline ends came to 6 bases. CDR3 length equals 14 residues. Germline loops: CDR1 SNHLY, CDR2 FYNNEI. The CDR3 nucleotides read TGTGCCAGCAGTGACGGTTATAGCAATCAGCCCCAGCATTTT. Protein product: CASSDGYSNQPQHF.

This chain links TRBV15 with TRBJ2-1; D tentatively fits TRBD1 or TRBD2 (6 bases each). The CDR3 runs to 15 residues. Germline CDR1 is LNHNV and CDR2 is YYDKDF (reference sequence). V was pared by 6 bases and J by 4 bases, with 16 bases between. CDR3 coding DNA: TGTGCCACCAGGGCCGGAGGGGGGCGGTACAATGAGCAGTTCTTC. As protein: CATRAGGGRYNEQFF.

This clone appeared a few times. V usage is TRBV7-2 and J usage is TRBJ2-2, with a tentative D call TRBD1 (7 bases). V lost 8 bases and J lost 1, with 14 bases in between. This CDR3 has 15 residues. In germline, CDR1 is SGHTA, CDR2 FQGNSA. The CDR3 DNA reads TGTGCCAGCTCAGGGGGGCCTGGGAACACCGGGGAGCTGTTTTTT. Translated, it gives CASSGGPGNTGELFF.

The chain has TRBV25-1 and TRBJ2-3; a possible D gene is TRBD2 (6 bases). Trimming left V 7 bases short and J 1 base short, with 12 bases between. Germline V gives CDR1 MGHDK, CDR2 SYGVNS. This CDR3 has 14 amino acids. This CDR3 is CASTEIAGTDTQYF. The CDR3 DNA follows: TGTGCCAGCACCGAAATAGCGGGCACAGATACGCAGTATTTT. The entire variable domain, with the rest obtained from reference TRBV25-1 and TRBJ2-3, is as follows: EADIYQTPRYLVIGTGKKITLECSQTMGHDKMYWYQQDPGMELHLIHYSYGVNSTEKGDLSSESTVSRIRTEHFPLTLESARPSHTSQYLCASTEIAGTDTQYFGPGTRLTVL.

The chain is built from TRBV7-3 and TRBJ1-1, with 7 bases identical to TRBD1. There are 16 residues in the CDR3. V was pared by 4 bases and J by 7 bases, with 15 bases of the junction left unmatched. CDR1 is SGHTA and CDR2 is FQGTGA in the germline V gene. This CDR3 reads CASSSLRLTGESEAFF. For the CDR3, the DNA is TGTGCCAGCAGCTCCTTAAGGCTTACAGGGGAGAGTGAAGCTTTCTTT.

Only a few counts were recorded for this clone. This rearrangement joins TRBV7-3 to TRBJ1-1; a possible D gene is TRBD1 (5 bases). The CDR3 has 13 amino acids. V was cut by 3 bases and J by 8 bases, with 13 bases left in between. Per germline, CDR1 SGHTA and CDR2 FQGTGA. In DNA form, the CDR3 reads TGTGCCAGCAGCTTTGGGTCCGGGACCGAAGCTTTCTTT. It is translated as CASSFGSGTEAFF.

This rearrangement joins TRBV5-6 to TRBJ1-5; 11 nucleotides match TRBD1. V lost 3 bases and J lost 11; bases outside the gene matches: 7. The CDR3 extends over 14 amino acids. Per germline, CDR1 SGHDT and CDR2 YYEEEE. The CDR3 coding sequence is TGTGCCAGCAGCTCCGGGACAGGGGGGTCAGCCCAGCATTTT. Translation: CASSSGTGGSAQHF.

This chain links TRBV5-1 with TRBJ2-1, with TRBD2 identical over 8 bases. With 0 bases clipped from V and 7 bases from J, the junction kept 6 bases outside the gene matches. The CDR3 is 15 amino acids. The germline V gene has CDR1 SGHRS and CDR2 YFSETQ. For the CDR3, the DNA is TGCGCCAGCAGCTTGGTGGCGGGGGGAGCGAATGAGCAGTTCTTC. Translated, it gives CASSLVAGGANEQFF.

The table lists this clone with a few counts. At the DNA level, this CDR3 is encoded by other sequences in the same sample as well. CDR3: CSARDWGGYTF. The CDR3 DNA reads TGCAGTGCTAGAGATTGGGGTGGCTACACCTTC. This chain links TRBV20-1 with TRBJ1-2, with unresolved D. Germline V lookup: CDR1 DFQATT, CDR2 SNEGSKA (reference sequence). There are 11 residues in the CDR3. The V and J ends lost 0 bases and 7 bases respectively, with 6 bases between them.

Points on this clone: The same CDR3 also results from other DNA sequences found in this sample. V gene TRBV20-1 combines with J gene TRBJ2-7; D uncertain. This CDR3 region has 11 residues. Germline CDR1 reads DFQATT; CDR2 reads SNEGSKA (reference sequence). V lost 1 base, J lost 6 bases, and 7 bases lay in between. The CDR3 DNA is TGCAGTGCTAGAGGCCCTGTCGAGCAGTACTTC. Its protein product is CSARGPVEQYF.

The sample holds a few counts of this clone. This chain connects TRBV29-1 to TRBJ2-7; the D gene could be TRBD1 or TRBD2 (6 bases each). V was trimmed by 5 bases and J by 9 bases, leaving 14 bases between them. Looked up from germline, CDR1 is SQVTM and CDR2 is ANQGSEA. The CDR3 consists of 11 residues. CDR3 amino acids: CSVIGGLGQYF. The CDR3 DNA is TGCAGCGTTATAGGGGGGTTGGGGCAGTACTTC.

The rearrangement uses TRBV7-9 and TRBJ1-1; D possibly corresponds to TRBD1 (5 bases). Deletions cut 2 bases from V and 0 bases from J, with 10 bases between. This CDR3 is 15 amino acids long. The germline CDR1 and CDR2 sequences are SEHNR and FQNEAQ (reference sequence). CDR3 nucleotide sequence: TGTGCCAGCAGCTTAATGGGACGCATGAACACTGAAGCTTTCTTT. Protein sequence: CASSLMGRMNTEAFF.

The genes are TRBV28 and TRBJ2-7; TRBD1 might be the D (6 bases). Trimming cost V 4 bases and J 1 base, with 14 bases left between them. The germline gives CDR1 MDHEN, CDR2 SYDVKM. The CDR3 runs 15 residues. The CDR3 reads CASSYRAVRSYEQYF. The CDR3 coding sequence is TGTGCCAGCAGTTACAGGGCCGTAAGATCCTACGAGCAGTACTTC.

The chain's CDR3 is CASSFGDRAYIQYF. In DNA form, the CDR3 reads TGTGCCAGCAGCTTCGGGGACAGGGCGTACATTCAGTACTTC. The V call is TRBV7-2, the J call TRBJ2-4; the match to TRBD1 covers 9 bases. Per germline, CDR1 SGHTA and CDR2 FQGNSA. CDR3 length: 14 residues. Trimming removed 3 bases from V and 8 bases from J; junction bases left unmatched: 5. Drawing the rest from reference TRBV7-2 and TRBJ2-4, the complete variable domain is GAGVSQSPSNKVTEKGKDVELRCDPISGHTALYWYRQSLGQGLEFLIYFQGNSAPDKSGLPSDRFSAERTGGSVSTLTIQRTQQEDSAVYLCASSFGDRAYIQYFGAGTRLSVL.

The chain recombines TRBV29-1 with TRBJ1-1, with a weak D call TRBD1 (5 bases). The CDR3 has 13 amino acids. Germline CDR1 is SQVTM and CDR2 is ANQGSEA. V was clipped by 3 bases and J by 6 bases, with 14 bases between them. CDR3 in amino acids: CSVDRSGNPEAFF. The CDR3 DNA is TGCAGCGTTGATCGGTCAGGGAATCCTGAAGCTTTCTTT.

V and J are TRBV29-1 and TRBJ2-1, with D possibly being TRBD2 (6 bases). Trimming cost V 4 bases and J 4 bases, with 17 bases left between them. Germline V gene sequence: CDR1 SQVTM, CDR2 ANQGSEA. This CDR3 comprises 15 residues. The CDR3 bases are TGCAGCGTTGTACGGAGGGATTATCCTTACAATGAGCAGTTCTTC. Translating it yields CSVVRRDYPYNEQFF.

This clone showed up just a few times. V usage is TRBV30 and J usage is TRBJ2-3; D gene ambiguous. The germline V gene has CDR1 GTSNPN and CDR2 SVGIG (reference sequence). Trimming pared 0 bases from V and 0 bases from J, leaving 7 bases between. This CDR3 has 14 amino acids. CDR3 residues: CAWSVWWSTDTQYF. In DNA form, the CDR3 reads TGTGCCTGGAGTGTATGGTGGAGCACAGATACGCAGTATTTT.

The V call is TRBV9, the J call TRBJ2-1; TRBD2 matches 13 bases. This CDR3 spans 15 amino acids. V lost 4 bases, J lost 8 bases, and 6 bases stayed unmatched. CDR1 is SGDLS and CDR2 is YYNGEE in the germline V gene. CDR3 loop: CASSYGTSGEYEQFF. CDR3 in DNA: TGTGCCAGCAGCTACGGGACTAGCGGGGAATATGAGCAGTTCTTC.

CDR3 coding DNA: TGCGCCAGCAGCCGTGGGACAGAGTACGAGCAGTACTTC. This sequence encodes CASSRGTEYEQYF. V is TRBV4-3 and J is TRBJ2-7, with 7 bases aligning to TRBD1. This CDR3 contains 13 residues. Germline values: CDR1 LGHNA, CDR2 YSLEER. V shed 4 bases and J 4 bases; nucleotides not matched to a gene: 4.

The chain combines TRBV4-3 with TRBJ2-3, with D perhaps matching TRBD1 (5 bases). V shed 1 base and J shed 1 base, with 15 bases lying between them. There are 17 residues in the CDR3. Per the germline V gene, CDR1 is LGHNA and CDR2 is YSLEER. CDR3 nucleotides: TGCGCCAGCAGCCAAGCTCAGGGTGACACCCGCACAGATACGCAGTATTTT. It yields the protein CASSQAQGDTRTDTQYF.

This rearrangement joins TRBV19 to TRBJ2-1; possibly TRBD1 or TRBD2 for D (6 bases each). The V gene's germline CDR1 is LNHDA and CDR2 SQIVND (reference sequence). Between the trimmed V and J ends, which lost 5 bases and 11 bases, there was a span of 22 bases. The CDR3 runs to 15 residues. The CDR3 DNA follows: TGTGCCAGTAGTCTGTGGGGGGCAAGGGAGATGAAGCAGTTCTTC. As protein: CASSLWGAREMKQFF.

The chain joins TRBV11-2 to TRBJ2-3; D call uncertain. Per the germline V gene, CDR1 is SGHAT and CDR2 is FQNNGV. Trimming removed 3 bases from V and 12 bases from J, with 10 bases in between. The CDR3 spans 11 residues. The CDR3 is CASSFARVQYF. The CDR3 bases are TGTGCCAGCAGCTTTGCTCGAGTTCAGTATTTT.

V is TRBV5-4 and J is TRBJ1-2, with no clear D. Germline V gives CDR1 SGHNT, CDR2 YYREEE (reference sequence). Between the trimmed V and J ends, which lost 0 bases and 3 bases, there was a span of 6 bases. This CDR3 region has 13 residues. CDR3 region: CASSLAVDYGYTF. DNA for the CDR3: TGTGCCAGCAGCTTGGCTGTTGACTATGGCTACACCTTC. The entire variable domain, with the rest obtained from reference TRBV5-4 and TRBJ1-2, is as follows: ETGVTQSPTHLIKTRGQQVTLRCSSQSGHNTVSWYQQALGQGPQFIFQYYREEENGRGNFPPRFSGLQFPNYSSELNVNALELDDSALYLCASSLAVDYGYTFGSGTRLTVV.

The chain recombines TRBV2 with TRBJ2-1; D is perhaps TRBD2 (7 bases). The V end lost 6 bases, the J end lost 1 base, and 16 bases lay between the germline ends. The CDR3 has 16 residues. CDR1 and CDR2 (germline): SNHLY, FYNNEI. The CDR3 sequence: CASRFKGGDSYNEQFF. Written as DNA, the CDR3 is TGTGCCAGCAGATTTAAAGGGGGGGATTCCTACAATGAGCAGTTCTTC.

A remark on this clone: Other nucleotide sequences in the sample specify the same CDR3. DNA of the CDR3: TGTGCCAGCAGCGTAGAATCTGGGGGCTATGGCTACACCTTC. Translating it yields CASSVESGGYGYTF. V gene TRBV9 combines with J gene TRBJ1-2, with D possibly TRBD1 on 5 matching bases. V gave up 0 bases and J gave up 4 bases, with 10 bases separating them. This CDR3 is built from 14 residues. Germline CDR1 is SGDLS and CDR2 is YYNGEE.

This clone has a handful of counts. V gene TRBV2 combines with J gene TRBJ2-1, with 9 bases aligning to TRBD2. J lost 6 bases, V lost 7 bases, and 10 bases had no gene match. The CDR3 covers 15 residues. Per germline, CDR1 SNHLY and CDR2 FYNNEI. The CDR3 loop reads CASTPGTSNSNEQFF. CDR3 sequence (DNA): TGTGCCAGCACCCCCGGGACTAGCAACTCCAATGAGCAGTTCTTC.

This clone was seen a handful of times. CDR3 nucleotides: TGTGCCAGCAGGTCTCCGGACGAGCAGTACTTC. Translation gives CASRSPDEQYF. The genes are TRBV28 and TRBJ2-7; D is unclear. CDR1 and CDR2 from the germline V gene are MDHEN and SYDVKM. This CDR3 spans 11 amino acids. V was pared by 6 bases and J by 5 bases, with 8 bases between.

This clone has only a few counts. The chain links TRBV5-1 to TRBJ1-2; a weak D match, TRBD1 (6 bases). V shed 2 bases and J shed 1 base, with 9 bases lying between them. Germline loops: CDR1 SGHRS, CDR2 YFSETQ. CDR3 length equals 14 residues. CDR3 coding DNA: TGCGCCAGCAGCTTCCAGGGGTTTAACTATGGCTACACCTTC. This encodes CASSFQGFNYGYTF.